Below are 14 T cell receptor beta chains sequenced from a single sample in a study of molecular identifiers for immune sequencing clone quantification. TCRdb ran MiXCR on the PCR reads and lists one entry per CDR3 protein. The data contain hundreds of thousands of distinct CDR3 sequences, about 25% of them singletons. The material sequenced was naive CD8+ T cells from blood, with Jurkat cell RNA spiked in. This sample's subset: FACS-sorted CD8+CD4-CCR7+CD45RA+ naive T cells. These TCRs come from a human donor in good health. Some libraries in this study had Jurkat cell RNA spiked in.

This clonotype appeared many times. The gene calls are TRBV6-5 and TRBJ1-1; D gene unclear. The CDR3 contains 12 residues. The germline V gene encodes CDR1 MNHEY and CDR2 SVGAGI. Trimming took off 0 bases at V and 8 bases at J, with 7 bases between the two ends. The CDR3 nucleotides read TGTGCCAGCAGTTACTCTTGGGGAGAAGCTTTCTTT. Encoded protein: CASSYSWGEAFF.

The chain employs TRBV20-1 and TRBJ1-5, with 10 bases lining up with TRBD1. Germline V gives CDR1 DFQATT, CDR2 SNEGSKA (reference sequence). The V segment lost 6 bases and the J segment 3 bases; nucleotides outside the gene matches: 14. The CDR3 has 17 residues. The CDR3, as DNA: TGCAGTGCCCGAGATCCGGGACAGGGGACAGCCAATCAGCCCCAGCATTTT. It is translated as CSARDPGQGTANQPQHF.

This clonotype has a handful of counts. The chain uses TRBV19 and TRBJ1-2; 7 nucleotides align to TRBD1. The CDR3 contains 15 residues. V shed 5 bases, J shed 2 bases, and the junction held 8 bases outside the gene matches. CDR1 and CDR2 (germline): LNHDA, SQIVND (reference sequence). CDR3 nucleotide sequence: TGTGCCAGTAGTCTTTTCGGGGACAGAAACTATGGCTACACCTTC. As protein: CASSLFGDRNYGYTF.

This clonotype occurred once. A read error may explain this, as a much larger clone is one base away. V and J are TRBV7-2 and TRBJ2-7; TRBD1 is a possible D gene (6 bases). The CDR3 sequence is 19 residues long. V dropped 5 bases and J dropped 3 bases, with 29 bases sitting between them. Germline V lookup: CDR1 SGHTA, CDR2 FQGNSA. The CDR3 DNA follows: TGTGCCAGCAGCCCCTCGCCGGGACAACTCCCAGGGAGCCACTACGAGCAGTACTTC. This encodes CASSPSPGQLPGSHYEQYF.

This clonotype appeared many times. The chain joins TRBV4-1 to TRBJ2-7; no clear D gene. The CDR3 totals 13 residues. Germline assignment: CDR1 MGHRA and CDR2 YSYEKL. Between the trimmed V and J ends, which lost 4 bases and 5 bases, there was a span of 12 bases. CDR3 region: CASSLERAHEQYF. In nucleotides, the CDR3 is TGCGCCAGCAGCCTCGAAAGGGCGCACGAGCAGTACTTC.

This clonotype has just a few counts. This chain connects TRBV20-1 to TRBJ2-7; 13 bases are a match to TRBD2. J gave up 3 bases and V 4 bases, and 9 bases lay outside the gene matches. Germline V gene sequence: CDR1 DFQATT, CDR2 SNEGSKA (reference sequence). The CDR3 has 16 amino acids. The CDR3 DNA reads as TGCAGTGCTACCTCCGGGACTAGCGGGAATGACTACGAGCAGTACTTC. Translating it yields CSATSGTSGNDYEQYF.

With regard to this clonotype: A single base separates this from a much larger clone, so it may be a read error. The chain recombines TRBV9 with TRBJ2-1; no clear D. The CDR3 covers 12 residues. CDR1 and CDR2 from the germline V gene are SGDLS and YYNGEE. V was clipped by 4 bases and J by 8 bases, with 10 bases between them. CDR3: CASSSFFDEQFF. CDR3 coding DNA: TGTGCCAGCAGCTCCTTTTTCGATGAGCAGTTCTTC. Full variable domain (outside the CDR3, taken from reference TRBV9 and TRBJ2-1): DSGVTQTPKHLITATGQRVTLRCSPRSGDLSVYWYQQSLDQGLQFLIQYYNGEERAKGNILERFSAQQFPDLHSELNLSSLELGDSALYFCASSSFFDEQFFGPGTRLTVL.

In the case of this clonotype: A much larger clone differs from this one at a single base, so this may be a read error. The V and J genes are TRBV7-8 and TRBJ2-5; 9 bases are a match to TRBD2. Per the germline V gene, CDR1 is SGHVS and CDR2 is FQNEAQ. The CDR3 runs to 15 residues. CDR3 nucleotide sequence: TGTGCCAACAGCTTAGGGCTAGCGGGGACGGAGACCCAGTACTTC. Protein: CANSLGLAGTETQYF.

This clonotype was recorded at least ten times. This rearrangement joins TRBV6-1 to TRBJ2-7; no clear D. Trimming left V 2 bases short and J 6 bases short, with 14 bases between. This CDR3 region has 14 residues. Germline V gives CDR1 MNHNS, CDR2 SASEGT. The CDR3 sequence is CASSEIQADGEQYF. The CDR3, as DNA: TGTGCCAGCAGTGAAATCCAGGCGGACGGCGAGCAGTACTTC.

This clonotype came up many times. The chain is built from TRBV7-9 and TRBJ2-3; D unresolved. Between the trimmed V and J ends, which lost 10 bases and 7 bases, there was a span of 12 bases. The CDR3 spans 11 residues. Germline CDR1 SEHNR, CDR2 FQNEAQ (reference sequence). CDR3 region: CANDGANTQYF. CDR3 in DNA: TGTGCCAACGATGGAGCCAATACGCAGTATTTT.

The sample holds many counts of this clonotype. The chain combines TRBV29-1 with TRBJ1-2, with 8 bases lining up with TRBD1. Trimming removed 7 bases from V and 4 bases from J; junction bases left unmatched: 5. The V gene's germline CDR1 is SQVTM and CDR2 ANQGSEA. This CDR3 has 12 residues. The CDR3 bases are TGCAGCGGGGAGGACAGGGCCTATGGCTACACCTTC. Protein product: CSGEDRAYGYTF.

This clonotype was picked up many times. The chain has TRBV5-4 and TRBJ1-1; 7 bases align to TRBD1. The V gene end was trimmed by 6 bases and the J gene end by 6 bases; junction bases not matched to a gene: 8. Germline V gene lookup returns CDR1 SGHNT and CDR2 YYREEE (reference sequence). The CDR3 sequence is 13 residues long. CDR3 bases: TGTGCCAGCACACCCACAGGGGAAGCTGAAGCTTTCTTT. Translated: CASTPTGEAEAFF.

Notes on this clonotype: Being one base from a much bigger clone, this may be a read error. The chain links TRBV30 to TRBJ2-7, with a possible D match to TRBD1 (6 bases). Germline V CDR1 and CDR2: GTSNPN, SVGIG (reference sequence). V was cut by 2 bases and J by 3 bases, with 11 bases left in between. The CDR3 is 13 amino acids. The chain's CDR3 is CAWSLGQCYEQYF. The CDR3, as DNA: TGTGCCTGGAGTTTAGGACAGTGCTACGAGCAGTACTTC.

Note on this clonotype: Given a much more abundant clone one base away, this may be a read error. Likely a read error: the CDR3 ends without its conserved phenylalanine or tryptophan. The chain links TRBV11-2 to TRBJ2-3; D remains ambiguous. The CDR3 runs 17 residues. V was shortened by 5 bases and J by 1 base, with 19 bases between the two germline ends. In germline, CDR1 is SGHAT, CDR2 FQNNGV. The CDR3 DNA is TGTGCCAGCAGCCCCCCCTATGGACCCTACCGCACAGATACGCAGTATTCT. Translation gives CASSPPYGPYRTDTQYS.